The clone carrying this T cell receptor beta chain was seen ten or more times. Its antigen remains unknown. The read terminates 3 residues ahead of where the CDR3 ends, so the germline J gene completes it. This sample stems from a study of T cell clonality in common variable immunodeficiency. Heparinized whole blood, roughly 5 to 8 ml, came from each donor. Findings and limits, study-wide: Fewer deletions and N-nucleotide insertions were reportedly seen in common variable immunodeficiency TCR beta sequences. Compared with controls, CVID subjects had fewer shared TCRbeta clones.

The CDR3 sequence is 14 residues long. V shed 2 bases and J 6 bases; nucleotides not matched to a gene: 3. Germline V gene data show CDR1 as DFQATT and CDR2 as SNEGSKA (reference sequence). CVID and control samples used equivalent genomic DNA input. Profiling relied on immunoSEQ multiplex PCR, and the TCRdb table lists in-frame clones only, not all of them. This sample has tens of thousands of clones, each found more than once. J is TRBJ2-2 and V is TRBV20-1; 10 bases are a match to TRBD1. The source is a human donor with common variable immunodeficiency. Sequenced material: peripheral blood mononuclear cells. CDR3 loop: CSARWTGGSGELFF. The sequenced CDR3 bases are TGCAGTGCTAGATGGACAGGGGGATCCGGGGAG.